Shown below are 19 T cell receptor beta chains from a single sample sequenced in a study of blood T cell repertoires in COVID-19. Only in-frame clones appear in the TCRdb table, and some are missing; sequencing was by immunoSEQ multiplex PCR. The table includes about 200,000 clones, 82% detected once. Specimen: peripheral blood. The receptors stem from an older woman with COVID-19, enrolled during active disease.

The chain employs TRBV9 and TRBJ2-1; 7 bases match TRBD1. The CDR3 is 16 residues long. Germline trimming cut 4 bases from V and 1 base from J; bases unmatched to any gene: 8. Germline V gene sequence: CDR1 SGDLS, CDR2 YYNGEE. CDR3 in DNA: TGTGCCAGCAGCCCGACAGGGAAATCGTCCTACAATGAGCAGTTCTTC. This gives the protein CASSPTGKSSYNEQFF.

The chain carries TRBV30 and TRBJ2-1, with 15 bases aligning to TRBD2. The CDR3 runs to 15 residues. With V trimmed by 2 bases and J by 8 bases, 4 bases remained unmatched. Germline loops: CDR1 GTSNPN, CDR2 SVGIG (reference sequence). The CDR3 sequence: CAWSHGLAGGDEQFF. In DNA, the CDR3 is TGTGCCTGGAGTCACGGACTAGCGGGGGGGGATGAGCAGTTCTTC.

This clone has just one count. This chain connects TRBV14 to TRBJ1-5; TRBD1 agrees at 8 bases. From germline, CDR1 is SGHDN and CDR2 FVKESK. This CDR3 contains 16 residues. V was clipped by 1 base and J by 7 bases; unmatched bases: 9. CDR3: CASSQVRTGKFQPQHF. Written as DNA, the CDR3 is TGTGCCAGCAGCCAAGTAAGGACAGGGAAGTTCCAGCCCCAGCATTTT. Full variable domain (outside the CDR3, taken from reference TRBV14 and TRBJ1-5): EAGVTQFPSHSVIEKGQTVTLRCDPISGHDNLYWYRRVMGKEIKFLLHFVKESKQDESGMPNNRFLAERTGGTYSTLKVQPAELEDSGVYFCASSQVRTGKFQPQHFGDGTRLSIL.

With respect to this clone: The same CDR3 also results from other DNA sequences found in this sample. The chain links TRBV7-2 to TRBJ1-5; no clear D gene. The CDR3 is 14 residues long. Looked up from germline, CDR1 is SGHTA and CDR2 is FQGNSA. Trimming pared 1 base from V and 4 bases from J, leaving 8 bases between. In DNA form, the CDR3 reads TGTGCCAGCAGCTTAGGTGGCAGGAATCAGCCCCAGCATTTT. The encoded protein is CASSLGGRNQPQHF.

V gene TRBV13 combines with J gene TRBJ2-7; 8 bases line up with TRBD2. CDR1 and CDR2 (germline): PRHDT, FYEKMQ (reference sequence). The CDR3 has 14 residues. Trimming removed 2 bases from V and 6 bases from J; junction bases left unmatched: 6. This CDR3 is CASSLHHAGGEQYF. Here the CDR3 DNA reads TGTGCCAGCAGCTTACATCACGCGGGAGGCGAGCAGTACTTC. The full variable domain, in which reference TRBV13 and TRBJ2-7 provide the parts outside the CDR3, is AAGVIQSPRHLIKEKRETATLKCYPIPRHDTVYWYQQGPGQDPQFLISFYEKMQSDKGSIPDRFSAQQFSDYHSELNMSSLELGDSALYFCASSLHHAGGEQYFGPGTRLTVT.

J is TRBJ1-3 and V is TRBV29-1; D is unresolved. The CDR3 is made up of 13 amino acids. Germline V CDR1 and CDR2: SQVTM, ANQGSEA. V was shortened by 6 bases and J by 4 bases, with 13 bases between the two germline ends. CDR3 DNA: TGCAGCGTCGGGGAAGTAGTCGGAAACACCATATATTTT. This sequence encodes CSVGEVVGNTIYF.

The CDR3 DNA reads TGTGCCAGCAGCACGACAGGGGATGGCTACACCTTC. Translated: CASSTTGDGYTF. The chain recombines TRBV9 with TRBJ1-2, with 8 bases fitting TRBD1. This CDR3 has 12 amino acids. Losses at the gene ends were 4 bases for V and 6 bases for J; bases not matched to a gene: 2. The germline CDR1 and CDR2 sequences are SGDLS and YYNGEE. The full variable domain, rest sourced from reference TRBV9 and TRBJ1-2, is DSGVTQTPKHLITATGQRVTLRCSPRSGDLSVYWYQQSLDQGLQFLIQYYNGEERAKGNILERFSAQQFPDLHSELNLSSLELGDSALYFCASSTTGDGYTFGSGTRLTVV.

This clone was observed many times. V usage is TRBV6-5 and J usage is TRBJ1-4; 9 bases agree with TRBD1. Looked up from germline, CDR1 is MNHEY and CDR2 is SVGAGI. With V trimmed by 4 bases and J by 7 bases, 7 bases remained unmatched. CDR3 length: 15 residues. DNA for the CDR3: TGTGCCAGCAGTTCCGCCGACAGGGGGGGTGAAAAACTGTTTTTT. This codes for CASSSADRGGEKLFF.

This chain joins TRBV14 and TRBJ2-1, with D maybe TRBD2 (5 bases). The germline V gene encodes CDR1 SGHDN and CDR2 FVKESK. Deletions cut 1 base from V and 5 bases from J, with 9 bases between. The CDR3 spans 14 residues. Here the CDR3 DNA reads TGTGCCAGCAGCCAAGCTCTAGCAAACAATGAGCAGTTCTTC. Protein product: CASSQALANNEQFF.

The chain employs TRBV9 and TRBJ2-7, with D maybe TRBD1 (5 bases). Trimming took off 8 bases at V and 3 bases at J, with 9 bases between the two ends. CDR1 is SGDLS, CDR2 YYNGEE, per germline. CDR3 length: 11 residues. Here the CDR3 DNA reads TGTGCCAGTACTACAGGCTACGAGCAGTACTTC. Translation gives CASTTGYEQYF.

Sample share makes this clone medium-sized. This chain uses TRBV7-2 with TRBJ1-2; D is ambiguous. With 5 bases removed from V and 4 bases from J, the gap between germline ends came to 20 bases. This CDR3 has 16 amino acids. Germline CDR1 reads SGHTA; CDR2 reads FQGNSA. CDR3 nucleotides: TGTGCCAGCAGCCCACATGAGATGAGGATCTCCTATGGCTACACCTTC. It encodes CASSPHEMRISYGYTF.

The CDR3 is CASSLLAGGYNEQFF. As DNA, the CDR3 is TGTGCCAGCAGCTTACTAGCGGGAGGGTACAATGAGCAGTTCTTC. The chain links TRBV11-3 to TRBJ2-1, with TRBD2 matching 12 bases. Germline CDR1 and CDR2: SGHNT and YENEEA. This CDR3 spans 15 amino acids. The V segment lost 2 bases and the J segment 4 bases; nucleotides outside the gene matches: 0.

This clone occurred once. The chain carries TRBV5-1 and TRBJ2-5; no clear D gene. V lost 2 bases, J lost 5 bases, and 10 bases lay in between. This CDR3 has 13 amino acids. The germline V gene has CDR1 SGHRS and CDR2 YFSETQ. CDR3: CASSFSMSETQYF. CDR3 coding DNA: TGCGCCAGCAGCTTCTCTATGTCGGAGACCCAGTACTTC.

The J gene is TRBJ1-3, the V gene TRBV9; D gene ambiguous. The CDR3 extends over 14 amino acids. The germline V and J ends were trimmed by 0 bases and 0 bases, with 4 bases remaining between them. Germline CDR1 SGDLS, CDR2 YYNGEE. The CDR3 is CASSVGSSGNTIYF. The CDR3 DNA reads TGTGCCAGCAGCGTAGGTAGCTCTGGAAACACCATATATTTT.

This clone was seen a handful of times. The rearrangement joins TRBV5-4 to TRBJ2-7; 10 nucleotides agree with TRBD2. The V gene's germline CDR1 is SGHNT and CDR2 YYREEE (reference sequence). Trimming removed 2 bases from V and 7 bases from J; junction bases left unmatched: 9. This CDR3 region has 15 residues. CDR3 nucleotide sequence: TGTGCCAGCAGCTTAACATCGTTAGCGGGGGGAGAGCAGTACGTC. Its translation is CASSLTSLAGGEQYV.

The rearrangement uses TRBV4-2 and TRBJ1-2, with D maybe TRBD1 (5 bases). Germline V gene data show CDR1 as LGHNA and CDR2 as YNFKEQ. V was trimmed by 0 bases and J by 1 base, leaving 12 bases between them. The CDR3 is 16 amino acids. For the CDR3, the DNA is TGTGCCAGCAGCCAAGATGACAGCGCAAATAACTATGGCTACACCTTC. Translated, it gives CASSQDDSANNYGYTF.

This clone was observed a few times. At the DNA level, this CDR3 is encoded by other sequences in the same sample as well. The chain recombines TRBV5-1 with TRBJ1-4; TRBD1 matches at 9 bases. Germline V gene lookup returns CDR1 SGHRS and CDR2 YFSETQ. The CDR3 consists of 15 residues. V trimming: 1 base; J trimming: 3 bases; junction bases outside the gene matches: 1. In DNA, the CDR3 is TGCGCCAGCAGCTTGAACAGGGGGCCTAATGAAAAACTGTTTTTT. Its translation is CASSLNRGPNEKLFF.

The chain recombines TRBV7-9 with TRBJ1-2; D is perhaps TRBD1 (6 bases). Looked up from germline, CDR1 is SEHNR and CDR2 is FQNEAQ (reference sequence). This CDR3 region has 12 residues. V was shortened by 5 bases and J by 5 bases, with 9 bases between the two germline ends. In DNA form, the CDR3 reads TGTGCCAGCAGCCCCACAGGGTATGGCTACACCTTC. It translates to CASSPTGYGYTF. Combining the CDR3 with reference TRBV7-9 and TRBJ1-2 gives the whole variable domain DTGVSQNPRHKITKRGQNVTFRCDPISEHNRLYWYRQTLGQGPEFLTYFQNEAQLEKSRLLSDRFSAERPKGSFSTLEIQRTEQGDSAMYLCASSPTGYGYTFGSGTRLTVV.

CDR3 protein: CASSPGATNEKLFF. The CDR3 DNA reads as TGCGCCAGCAGCCCAGGGGCAACTAATGAAAAACTGTTTTTT. V and J are TRBV5-1 and TRBJ1-4; TRBD1 might be the D (6 bases). Trimming stripped 4 bases from V and 0 bases from J, with 7 bases between. Germline-derived CDR1 and CDR2 are SGHRS and YFSETQ. CDR3 length: 14 amino acids.